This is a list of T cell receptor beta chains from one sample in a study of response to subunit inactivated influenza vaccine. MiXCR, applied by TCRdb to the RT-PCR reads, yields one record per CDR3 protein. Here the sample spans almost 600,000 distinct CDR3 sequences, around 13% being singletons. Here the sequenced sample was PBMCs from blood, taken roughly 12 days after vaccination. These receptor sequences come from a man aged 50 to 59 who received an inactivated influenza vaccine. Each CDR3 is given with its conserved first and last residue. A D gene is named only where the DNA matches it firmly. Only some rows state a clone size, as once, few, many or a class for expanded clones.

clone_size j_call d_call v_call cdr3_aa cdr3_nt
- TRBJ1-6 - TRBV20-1 CSAYPESNSPLHF TGCAGTGCTTACCCCGAGAGTAATTCACCCCTCCACTTT
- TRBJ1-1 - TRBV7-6 CASSFLGGWVGFTEAFF TGTGCCAGCAGCTTTCTTGGGGGCTGGGTAGGTTTTACTGAAGCTTTCTTT
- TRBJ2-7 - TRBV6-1 CASSPRGVSNEQYF TGTGCCAGCAGTCCCCGTGGGGTATCAAACGAGCAGTACTTC
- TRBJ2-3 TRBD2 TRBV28 CASSLSLAGGTDTQYF TGTGCCAGCAGTTTATCCCTAGCGGGGGGCACAGATACGCAGTATTTT
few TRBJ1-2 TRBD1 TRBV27 CASRGQGARYGYTF TGTGCCAGCAGGGGACAGGGGGCCAGGTATGGCTACACCTTC
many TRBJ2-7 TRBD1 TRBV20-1 CSASRDRGSYEQYF TGCAGTGCGAGCCGGGACAGGGGTTCCTACGAGCAGTACTTC
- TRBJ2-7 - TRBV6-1 CASSIRTSIYEQYF TGTGCCAGCAGTATCCGGACATCAATTTACGAGCAGTACTTC
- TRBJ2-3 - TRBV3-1 CASSQTRTPSDTQYF TGTGCCAGCAGCCAAACCCGGACTCCATCAGATACGCAGTATTTT
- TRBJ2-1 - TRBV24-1 CATSDLGGEQFF TGTGCCACCAGTGATCTTGGAGGGGAGCAGTTCTTC
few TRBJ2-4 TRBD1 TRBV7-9 CASSKRDRTENIQYF TGTGCCAGCAGCAAGAGGGACAGGACTGAAAACATTCAGTACTTC
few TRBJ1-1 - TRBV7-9 CASSMLGDVGAFF TGTGCCAGCAGCATGCTAGGGGACGTCGGAGCTTTCTTT
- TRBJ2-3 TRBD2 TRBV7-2 CASNLALWVGGLGQNTQYF TGTGCCAGCAACTTAGCGCTTTGGGTAGGGGGACTAGGGCAAAATACGCAGTATTTT
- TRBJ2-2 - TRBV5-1 CASTAYGELFF TGCGCCAGCACTGCATACGGGGAGCTGTTTTTT
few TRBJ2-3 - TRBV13 CASSPAGWGSTDTQYF TGTGCCAGCAGCCCAGCTGGGTGGGGGAGCACAGATACGCAGTATTTT
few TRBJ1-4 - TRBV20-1 CSARFRGHEKLFF TGCAGTGCTAGATTCCGGGGACACGAAAAACTGTTTTTT
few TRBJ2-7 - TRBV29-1 CSVDTGSYEQYF TGCAGCGTAGACACAGGATCCTACGAGCAGTACTTC
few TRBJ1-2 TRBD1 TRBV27 CASSLQGDGYTF TGTGCCAGCAGTTTACAGGGGGATGGCTACACCTTC
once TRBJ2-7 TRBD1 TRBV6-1 CASRPGPGGYEQYF TGTGCCAGCAGACCCGGACCAGGGGGCTACGAGCAGTACTTC
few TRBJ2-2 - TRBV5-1 CASSPIGRTNTGELFF TGCGCCAGCAGCCCAATTGGACGGACGAACACCGGGGAGCTGTTTTTT
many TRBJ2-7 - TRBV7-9 CASSLKGRSYEQYF TGTGCCAGCAGCTTAAAGGGGCGGAGCTACGAGCAGTACTTC
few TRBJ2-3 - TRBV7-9 CASSLSGALDTQYF TGTGCCAGCAGCTTGTCGGGGGCCCTAGATACGCAGTATTTT
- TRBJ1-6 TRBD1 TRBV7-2 CASSLRGQRASPLHF TGTGCCAGCAGCTTAAGGGGACAGAGGGCTTCACCCCTCCACTTT
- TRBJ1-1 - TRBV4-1 CASSRARVREDTEAFF TGCGCCAGCAGCCGAGCTAGGGTCCGGGAGGACACTGAAGCTTTCTTT
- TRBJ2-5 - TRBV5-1 CASSRSGRVEETQYF TGCGCCAGCAGCCGCAGCGGGCGAGTAGAAGAGACCCAGTACTTC
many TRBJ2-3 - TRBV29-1 CSVDEGTDTQYF TGCAGCGTTGATGAGGGGACAGATACGCAGTATTTT
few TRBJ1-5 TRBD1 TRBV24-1 CATSDHRTGSNQPQHF TGTGCCACCAGTGATCACCGGACAGGAAGCAATCAGCCCCAGCATTTT
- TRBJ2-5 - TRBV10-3 CAISGGQLQETQYF TGTGCCATCAGTGGGGGGCAATTACAAGAGACCCAGTACTTC
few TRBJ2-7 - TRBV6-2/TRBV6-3 CASSNTDSGYEQYF TGTGCCAGCAGCAACACGGACAGCGGTTACGAGCAGTACTTC
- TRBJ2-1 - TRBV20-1 CSAGPGGGENNEQFF TGCAGTGCGGGCCCTGGCGGGGGCGAGAACAATGAGCAGTTCTTC
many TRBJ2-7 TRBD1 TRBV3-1 CASSQDRGEQYF TGTGCCAGCTCACAGGACAGGGGCGAGCAGTACTTC
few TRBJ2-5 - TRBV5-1 CASSSRQEETQYF TGCGCCAGCAGCTCGCGACAGGAAGAGACCCAGTACTTC
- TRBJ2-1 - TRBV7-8 CASSRAGHEQFF TGTGCCAGCAGCCGAGCTGGCCATGAGCAGTTCTTC
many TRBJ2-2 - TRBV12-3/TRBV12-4 CASSPFTGELFF TGTGCCAGCAGTCCCTTCACCGGGGAGCTGTTTTTT
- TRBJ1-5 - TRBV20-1 CSARDHNNQPQHF TGCAGTGCTAGAGATCACAACAATCAGCCCCAGCATTTT
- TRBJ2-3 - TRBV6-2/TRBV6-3 CASSYRQIARSGTDTQYF TGTGCCAGCAGTTATCGGCAGATTGCCCGTTCGGGCACAGATACGCAGTATTTT
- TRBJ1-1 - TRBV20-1 CSAGGEGTEAFF TGCAGTGCAGGTGGGGAGGGTACTGAAGCTTTCTTT
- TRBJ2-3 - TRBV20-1 CSARRQPTDTQYF TGCAGTGCTAGAAGGCAGCCCACAGATACGCAGTATTTT
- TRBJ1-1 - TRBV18 CASSPRRTDSNTEAFF TGTGCCAGCTCGCCCCGCCGAACAGACTCTAACACTGAAGCTTTCTTT
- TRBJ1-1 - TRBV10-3 CAIGIQGRFTEAFF TGTGCCATCGGGATACAGGGAAGGTTTACTGAAGCTTTCTTT
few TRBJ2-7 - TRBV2 CASTARLAASEYEQYF TGTGCCAGCACCGCGAGGCTAGCTGCCTCCGAGTACGAGCAGTACTTC
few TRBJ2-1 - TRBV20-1 CSASFSPGPLYNEQFF TGCAGTGCTAGTTTTTCTCCGGGACCCCTCTACAATGAGCAGTTCTTC
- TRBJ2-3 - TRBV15 CATSRVASGTDTQYF TGTGCCACCAGCAGAGTAGCTAGCGGCACAGATACGCAGTATTTT
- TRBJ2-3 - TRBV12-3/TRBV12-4 CASSPLYGGGQNTDTQYF TGTGCCAGCAGTCCGCTCTATGGTGGGGGCCAGAACACAGATACGCAGTATTTT
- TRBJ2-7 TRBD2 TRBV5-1 CASSPGLVGIYEQYF TGCGCCAGCAGCCCCGGACTAGTCGGCATATACGAGCAGTACTTC
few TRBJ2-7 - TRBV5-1 CASSAQSQGREQYF TGCGCCAGCAGCGCGCAATCTCAGGGGCGCGAGCAGTACTTC
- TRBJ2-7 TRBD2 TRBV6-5 CASSYGRGAAYEQYF TGTGCCAGCAGTTACGGGCGGGGGGCCGCCTACGAGCAGTACTTC